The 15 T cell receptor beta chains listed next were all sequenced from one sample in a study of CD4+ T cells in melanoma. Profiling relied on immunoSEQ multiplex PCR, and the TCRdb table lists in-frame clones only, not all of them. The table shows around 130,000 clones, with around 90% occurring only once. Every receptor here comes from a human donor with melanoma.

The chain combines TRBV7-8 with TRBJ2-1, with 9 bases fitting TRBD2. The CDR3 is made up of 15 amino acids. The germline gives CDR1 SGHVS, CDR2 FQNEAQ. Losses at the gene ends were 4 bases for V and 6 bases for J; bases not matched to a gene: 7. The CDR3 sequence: CASSSDRTSVNEQFF. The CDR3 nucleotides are TGTGCCAGCAGCTCCGACCGGACTAGCGTCAATGAGCAGTTCTTC.

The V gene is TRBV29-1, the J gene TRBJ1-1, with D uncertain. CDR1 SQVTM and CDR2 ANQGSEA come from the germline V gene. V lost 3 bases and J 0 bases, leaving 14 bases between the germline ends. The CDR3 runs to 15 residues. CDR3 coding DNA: TGCAGCGTTGAGGTCTCGGGGATGATGAACACTGAAGCTTTCTTT. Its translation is CSVEVSGMMNTEAFF.

This CDR3 reads CASTDQDSSWGYTF. CDR3 DNA sequence: TGTGCCAGCACCGACCAGGACAGCAGTTGGGGCTACACCTTC. V gene TRBV6-5 combines with J gene TRBJ1-2; TRBD1 might be the D (6 bases). The CDR3 has 14 amino acids. V was trimmed by 7 bases and J by 8 bases, leaving 20 bases between them. Per the germline V gene, CDR1 is MNHEY and CDR2 is SVGAGI.

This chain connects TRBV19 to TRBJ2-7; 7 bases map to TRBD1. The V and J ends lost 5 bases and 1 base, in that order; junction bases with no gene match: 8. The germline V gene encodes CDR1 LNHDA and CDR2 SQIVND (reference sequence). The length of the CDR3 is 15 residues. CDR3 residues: CASSPSWDSSYEQYF. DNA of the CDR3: TGTGCCAGTAGTCCCTCCTGGGACAGTTCCTACGAGCAGTACTTC.

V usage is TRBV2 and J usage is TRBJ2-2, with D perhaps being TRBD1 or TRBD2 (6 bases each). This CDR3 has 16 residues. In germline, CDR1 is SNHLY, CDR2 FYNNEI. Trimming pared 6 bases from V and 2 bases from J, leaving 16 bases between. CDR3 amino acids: CASSFPEGVNTGELFF. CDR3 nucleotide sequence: TGTGCCAGCAGCTTTCCGGAGGGGGTAAACACCGGGGAGCTGTTTTTT.

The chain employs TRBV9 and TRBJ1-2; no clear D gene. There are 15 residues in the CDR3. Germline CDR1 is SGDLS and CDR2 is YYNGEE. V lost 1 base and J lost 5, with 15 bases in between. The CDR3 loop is CASSVSLGSQYGYTF. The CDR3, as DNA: TGTGCCAGCAGCGTAAGTCTGGGCTCTCAGTATGGCTACACCTTC. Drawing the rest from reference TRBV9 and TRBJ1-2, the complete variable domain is DSGVTQTPKHLITATGQRVTLRCSPRSGDLSVYWYQQSLDQGLQFLIQYYNGEERAKGNILERFSAQQFPDLHSELNLSSLELGDSALYFCASSVSLGSQYGYTFGSGTRLTVV.

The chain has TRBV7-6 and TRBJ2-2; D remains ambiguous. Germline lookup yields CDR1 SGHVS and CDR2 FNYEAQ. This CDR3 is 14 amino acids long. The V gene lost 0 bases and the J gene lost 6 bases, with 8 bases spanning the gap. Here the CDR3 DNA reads TGTGCCAGCAGCTTAGCGGGCCCAGCCGGGGAGCTGTTTTTT. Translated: CASSLAGPAGELFF.

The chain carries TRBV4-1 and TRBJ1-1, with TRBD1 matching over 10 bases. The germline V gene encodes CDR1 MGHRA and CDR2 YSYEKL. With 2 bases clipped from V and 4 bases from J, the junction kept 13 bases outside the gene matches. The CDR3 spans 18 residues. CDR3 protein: CASSQIVTGGGRGTEAFF. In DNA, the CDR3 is TGCGCCAGCAGCCAAATTGTGACAGGGGGCGGGCGGGGCACTGAAGCTTTCTTT.

The DNA of the CDR3 is TGTGCCTGGACCGATACAGGGCAGGCGGGCACTGAAGCTTTCTTT. Amino acid sequence: CAWTDTGQAGTEAFF. J is TRBJ1-1 and V is TRBV30; D is possibly TRBD1 (6 bases). CDR1 GTSNPN and CDR2 SVGIG come from the germline V gene (reference sequence). The CDR3 has 15 amino acids. The V end lost 4 bases, the J end lost 4 bases, and 19 bases lay between the germline ends.

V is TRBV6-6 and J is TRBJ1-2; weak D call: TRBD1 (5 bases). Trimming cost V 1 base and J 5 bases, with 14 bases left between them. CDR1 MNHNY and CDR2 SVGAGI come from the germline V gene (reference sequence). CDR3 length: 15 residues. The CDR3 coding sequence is TGTGCCAGCAGTTACTTGAGGGGCCCTTTATATGGCTACACCTTC. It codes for CASSYLRGPLYGYTF.

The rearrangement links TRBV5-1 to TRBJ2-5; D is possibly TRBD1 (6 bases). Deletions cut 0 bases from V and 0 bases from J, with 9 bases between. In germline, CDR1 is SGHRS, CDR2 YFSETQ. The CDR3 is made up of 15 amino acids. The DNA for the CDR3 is TGCGCCAGCAGCTTGGCCGGGACAAACCAAGAGACCCAGTACTTC. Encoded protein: CASSLAGTNQETQYF.

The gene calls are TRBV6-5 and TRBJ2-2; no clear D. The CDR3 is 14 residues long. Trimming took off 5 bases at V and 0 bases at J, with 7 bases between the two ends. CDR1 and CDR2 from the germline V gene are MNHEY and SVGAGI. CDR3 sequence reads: CASSTLANTGELFF. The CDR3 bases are TGTGCCAGCAGTACCCTGGCGAACACCGGGGAGCTGTTTTTT.

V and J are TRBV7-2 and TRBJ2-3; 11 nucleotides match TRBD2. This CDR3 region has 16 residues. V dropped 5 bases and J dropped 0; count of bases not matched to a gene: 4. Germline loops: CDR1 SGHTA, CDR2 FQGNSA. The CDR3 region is CASSEGTSGSTDTQYF. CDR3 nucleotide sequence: TGTGCCAGCAGCGAAGGGACTAGCGGCAGCACAGATACGCAGTATTTT.

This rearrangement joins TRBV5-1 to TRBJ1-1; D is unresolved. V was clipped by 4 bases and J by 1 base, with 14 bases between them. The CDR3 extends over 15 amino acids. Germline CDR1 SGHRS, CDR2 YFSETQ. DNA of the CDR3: TGCGCCAGCAGCCTAGGACGCCTAGGGAACACTGAAGCTTTCTTT. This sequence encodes CASSLGRLGNTEAFF.

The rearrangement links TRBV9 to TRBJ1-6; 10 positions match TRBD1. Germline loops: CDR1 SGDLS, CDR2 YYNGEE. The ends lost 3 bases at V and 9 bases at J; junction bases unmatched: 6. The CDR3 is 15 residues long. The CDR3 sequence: CASSGSGTGASPLHF. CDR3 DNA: TGTGCCAGCAGCGGCTCCGGGACAGGGGCTTCACCCCTCCACTTT.